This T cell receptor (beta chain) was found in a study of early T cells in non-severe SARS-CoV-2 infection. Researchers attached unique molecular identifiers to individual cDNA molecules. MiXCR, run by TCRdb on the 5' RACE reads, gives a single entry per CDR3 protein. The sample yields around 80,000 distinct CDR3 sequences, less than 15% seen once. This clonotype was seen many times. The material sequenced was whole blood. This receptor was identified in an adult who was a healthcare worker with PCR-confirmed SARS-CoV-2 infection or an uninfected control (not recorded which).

As DNA, the CDR3 is TGTGCCAGCAGCCAAGTCGGACTAGGGGTCGAGCAGTACTTC. This gives the protein CASSQVGLGVEQYF. The V gene is TRBV14, the J gene TRBJ2-7; TRBD2 agrees at 7 bases. Germline values: CDR1 SGHDN, CDR2 FVKESK. With 1 base clipped from V and 6 bases from J, the junction kept 6 bases outside the gene matches. The CDR3 runs to 14 residues.